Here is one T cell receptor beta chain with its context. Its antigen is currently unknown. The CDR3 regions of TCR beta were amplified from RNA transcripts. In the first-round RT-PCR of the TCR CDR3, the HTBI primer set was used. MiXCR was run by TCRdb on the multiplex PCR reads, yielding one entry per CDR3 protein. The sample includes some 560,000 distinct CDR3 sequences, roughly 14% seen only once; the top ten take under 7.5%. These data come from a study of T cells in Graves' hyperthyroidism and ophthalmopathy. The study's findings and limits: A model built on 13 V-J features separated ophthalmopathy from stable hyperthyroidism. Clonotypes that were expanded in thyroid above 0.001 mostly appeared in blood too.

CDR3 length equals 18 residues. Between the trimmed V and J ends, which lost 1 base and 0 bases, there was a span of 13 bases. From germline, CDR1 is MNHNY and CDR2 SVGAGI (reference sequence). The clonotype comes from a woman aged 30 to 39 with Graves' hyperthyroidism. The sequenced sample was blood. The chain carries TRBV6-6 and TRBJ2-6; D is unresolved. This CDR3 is CASSYFRGPSSGANVLTF. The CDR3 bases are TGTGCCAGCAGTTACTTTCGCGGACCCAGCTCTGGGGCCAACGTCCTGACTTTC.